This entry is about one T cell receptor beta chain. A second PCR, run for roughly 7 to 12 cycles, used a sample-barcoded 5' primer plus a J-beta primer mix. TCRdb analysed the 5' RACE reads with MiXCR anew, one entry per CDR3 protein. The sample includes more than 600,000 distinct CDR3 sequences, 25% of them seen just once. The germline V gene encodes CDR1 DFQATT and CDR2 SNEGSKA (reference sequence). The CDR3 contains 10 residues. This specimen belongs to a study of blood T cells in healthy people across ages. These sequences were also reported in another study, on T cells of mothers and their children. That work contributes: Extraction yielded RNA that went, in full, into cDNA synthesis at approximately 1.4 ug per 15 ul. Mothers and children who were related shared slightly more overlap than unrelated pairs, but not significantly more.

The receptor's source is a boy aged 10-17 years in good health. The chain combines TRBV20-1 with TRBJ2-5; D gene unclear. The J call may not be correct, given that the DNA end is closer to TRBJ2-1. The material sequenced was blood. CDR3 protein: CSVLSMGQFF. In DNA, the CDR3 is TGCAGTGTCTTGTCGATGGGGCAGTTCTTC.